The 29 T cell receptor beta chains below were found in one sample sequenced in a study of Ad26.COV2.S vaccination and SARS-CoV-2 variants. Treatment denoted: some 20 received Ad26.COV2.S at low or high dose, single or two shots; about five received placebo; per-sample allocation not given. It was on day 63 after the first vaccine or placebo injection that samples were taken. Sequenced by immunoSEQ multiplex PCR; TCRdb stores in-frame clones only, minus some. Of roughly 400,000 clones in the sample, 89% are singletons; the top ten hold under 2%. Sequencing was performed on peripheral blood, taken in a trial of Ad26.COV2.S vaccine versus placebo. Every receptor here comes from a person aged 18 to 65 who received the Ad26.COV2.S COVID-19 vaccine or a placebo.

The chain is built from TRBV6-6 and TRBJ2-4, with D perhaps being TRBD1 or TRBD2 (6 bases each). From germline, CDR1 is MNHNY and CDR2 SVGAGI (reference sequence). This CDR3 is built from 15 residues. With 6 bases removed from V and 1 base from J, the gap between germline ends came to 13 bases. Here the CDR3 DNA reads TGTGCCAGCAGCAGCGGAGGGGGTGCCAAAAACATTCAGTACTTC. It translates to CASSSGGGAKNIQYF.

The rearrangement joins TRBV6-4 to TRBJ2-7; unclear D gene. V was clipped by 3 bases and J by 3 bases, with 24 bases between them. The CDR3 sequence is 18 residues long. Germline values: CDR1 MRHNA, CDR2 SNTAGT. The CDR3 reads CASSEGMGFYRSNYEQYF. The CDR3 DNA sequence: TGTGCCAGCAGTGAAGGCATGGGCTTTTATCGTTCTAACTACGAGCAGTACTTC.

V gene TRBV7-2 combines with J gene TRBJ2-7; perhaps TRBD2 as D (5 bases). V shed 6 bases and J shed 4 bases, with 10 bases lying between them. Per germline, CDR1 SGHTA and CDR2 FQGNSA. The CDR3 runs to 12 residues. In DNA, the CDR3 is TGTGCCAGCAGGGAAGGAGGATACGAGCAGTACTTC. Translating it yields CASREGGYEQYF.

The chain uses TRBV28 and TRBJ2-5; maybe TRBD1 (7 bases). Trimming stripped 3 bases from V and 5 bases from J, with 13 bases between. The CDR3 runs to 14 residues. Germline CDR1 MDHEN, CDR2 SYDVKM. The CDR3 sequence: CASSFGGGRETQYF. The CDR3 DNA sequence: TGTGCCAGCAGTTTCGGAGGGGGCCGGGAGACCCAGTACTTC.

The V gene is TRBV14, the J gene TRBJ1-1, with D tentatively TRBD1 (5 bases). The CDR3 contains 15 residues. Looked up from germline, CDR1 is SGHDN and CDR2 is FVKESK. Trimming took off 2 bases at V and 4 bases at J, with 14 bases between the two ends. For the CDR3, the DNA is TGTGCCAGCAGCCAACGGGACCTGGGGATCACTGAAGCTTTCTTT. Protein: CASSQRDLGITEAFF.

The chain employs TRBV28 and TRBJ2-7; D call uncertain. Trimming took 5 bases from V and 5 from J, leaving 16 bases between them. The CDR3 runs to 14 residues. Looked up from germline, CDR1 is MDHEN and CDR2 is SYDVKM. The CDR3, as DNA: TGTGCCAGCAGTCCCCCCCCCGAATCGGACGAGCAGTACTTC. It is translated as CASSPPPESDEQYF.

V and J are TRBV5-4 and TRBJ2-7; 8 nucleotides agree with TRBD2. Germline values: CDR1 SGHNT, CDR2 YYREEE (reference sequence). This CDR3 has 15 residues. V shed 0 bases, J shed 1 base, and the junction held 3 bases outside the gene matches. The CDR3 nucleotides are TGTGCCAGCAGCTTGGAAGCTAGCGGGTCCTACGAGCAGTACTTC. This encodes CASSLEASGSYEQYF.

The chain is built from TRBV30 and TRBJ1-6; tentatively, D is TRBD1 (6 bases). This CDR3 is 15 amino acids long. Germline CDR1 and CDR2: GTSNPN and SVGIG (reference sequence). Trimming removed 2 bases at V and 7 bases at J, with 15 bases between. CDR3 protein: CAWSTHRVPNSPLHF. The CDR3 region has the DNA TGTGCCTGGAGTACTCACAGGGTTCCGAATTCACCCCTCCACTTT.

The rearrangement links TRBV19 to TRBJ1-5, with unresolved D. The CDR3 consists of 11 residues. V was pared by 7 bases and J by 3 bases, with 4 bases between. Germline-derived CDR1 and CDR2 are LNHDA and SQIVND (reference sequence). The CDR3 protein is CASIPNQPQHF. The CDR3 DNA sequence: TGTGCCAGTATCCCCAATCAGCCCCAGCATTTT.

V is TRBV2 and J is TRBJ2-7; TRBD2 matches at 7 bases. The V segment lost 6 bases and the J segment 0 bases; nucleotides outside the gene matches: 11. Per the germline V gene, CDR1 is SNHLY and CDR2 is FYNNEI. The CDR3 is 16 residues long. The CDR3 here is CASRHGLAGFSYEQYF. CDR3 DNA: TGTGCCAGCAGACACGGATTAGCGGGTTTCTCCTACGAGCAGTACTTC.

The chain carries TRBV18 and TRBJ1-5; 9 positions match TRBD1. CDR1 and CDR2 from the germline V gene are KGHSH and LQKENI. The CDR3 spans 18 residues. V lost 3 bases, J lost 7 bases, and 16 bases stayed unmatched. CDR3 sequence reads: CASSPWGTGTGQRQPQHF. The CDR3 bases are TGTGCCAGCTCACCCTGGGGTACCGGGACAGGGCAGCGGCAGCCCCAGCATTTT. The full variable domain, its missing parts supplied by reference TRBV18 and TRBJ1-5, is NAGVMQNPRHLVRRRGQEARLRCSPMKGHSHVYWYRQLPEEGLKFMVYLQKENIIDESGMPKERFSAEFPKEGPSILRIQQVVRGDSAAYFCASSPWGTGTGQRQPQHFGDGTRLSIL.

The V gene is TRBV28, the J gene TRBJ1-6; 9 bases are a match to TRBD1. CDR3 length equals 15 residues. The V gene end was trimmed by 6 bases and the J gene end by 10 bases; junction bases not matched to a gene: 10. CDR1 is MDHEN, CDR2 SYDVKM, per germline. The CDR3 loop reads CASRENTGGQSPLHF. The CDR3 region has the DNA TGTGCCAGCAGGGAAAATACAGGGGGCCAGTCACCCCTCCACTTT.

The chain couples TRBV6-5 to TRBJ2-2, with D maybe TRBD2 (5 bases). The CDR3 covers 13 residues. Germline CDR1 reads MNHEY; CDR2 reads SVGAGI. The ends were cut back, 8 bases at V and 2 bases at J, with 9 bases in the middle. CDR3 protein: CASHSVNTGELFF. The CDR3 DNA reads as TGTGCCAGCCATAGCGTAAACACCGGGGAGCTGTTTTTT.

This sequence joins TRBV28 and TRBJ2-7; 10 nucleotides agree with TRBD2. The CDR3 length is 14 residues. V dropped 7 bases and J dropped 1; count of bases not matched to a gene: 4. In germline, CDR1 is MDHEN, CDR2 SYDVKM. In DNA, the CDR3 is TGTGCCAGCACCAATAGCGGGAGGTCCTACGAGCAGTACTTC. Encoded protein: CASTNSGRSYEQYF.

The chain has TRBV27 and TRBJ2-3, with TRBD2 matching 7 bases. Trimming took 4 bases from V and 2 from J; bases not matched to a gene: 3. There are 14 residues in the CDR3. From germline, CDR1 is MNHEY and CDR2 SMNVEV (reference sequence). This chain's CDR3 is CASSWGLNTDTQYF. The DNA for the CDR3 is TGTGCCAGCAGTTGGGGACTAAACACAGATACGCAGTATTTT.

The chain uses TRBV23-1 and TRBJ2-7; D is possibly TRBD1 or TRBD2 (7 bases each). TRBV23-1 is noted as an ORF with a role that remains uncertain. There are 17 residues in the CDR3. The V and J ends lost 3 bases and 0 bases respectively, with 18 bases between them. This CDR3 reads CASSHPPAGQISYEQYF. Written as DNA, the CDR3 is TGCGCCAGCAGTCACCCCCCAGCGGGACAGATCTCCTACGAGCAGTACTTC.

CDR3 coding DNA: TGTGCCACCAGCGAAGGGCGGCCGAACACCGGGGAGCTGTTTTTT. Its translation: CATSEGRPNTGELFF. The chain links TRBV24-1 to TRBJ2-2, with unresolved D. Germline V CDR1 and CDR2: KGHDR, SFDVKD. The CDR3 has 15 amino acids. The V gene lost 7 bases and the J gene lost 0 bases, with 11 bases spanning the gap.

The V gene is TRBV30, the J gene TRBJ2-7, with TRBD1 matching 11 bases. The CDR3 covers 18 residues. Germline assignment: CDR1 GTSNPN and CDR2 SVGIG (reference sequence). V lost 2 bases and J lost 0; bases outside the gene matches: 12. The CDR3 protein is CAWSTAGVGTGGSYEQYF. The CDR3 DNA reads TGTGCCTGGAGTACCGCAGGGGTAGGGACAGGGGGCTCCTACGAGCAGTACTTC.

This chain joins TRBV21-1 and TRBJ1-1; TRBD1, the table's D call, lacks a check against the DNA. TRBV21-1 is marked as a pseudogene. The CDR3 runs 16 residues. The DNA of the CDR3 is TGTGCCAGCAGCAAATCCCTAGACAGGGGGTTCACTGAAGCTTTCTTT. It encodes CASSKSLDRGFTEAFF.

This clone came up once. J is TRBJ1-5 and V is TRBV12-3 or TRBV12-4; D is possibly TRBD1 (5 bases). The CDR3 runs 13 residues. V was pared by 7 bases and J by 3 bases, with 10 bases between. The DNA for the CDR3 is TGTGCCAGCACCTTCGGGGCCAATCAGCCCCAGCATTTT. Translation: CASTFGANQPQHF.

In this sample, this clone turned up once. This chain connects TRBV3-1 (or the pseudogene TRBV3-2) to TRBJ2-1; TRBD1 agrees at 11 bases. The CDR3 is 14 residues long. J lost 10 bases, V lost 4 bases, and 6 bases had no gene match. Germline assignment: CDR1 LGHDT and CDR2 YNNKEL (reference sequence). The CDR3, as DNA: TGTGCCAGCAGCCTAGGACAGGGGGCAAGGGAGCAGTTCTTC. Encoded protein: CASSLGQGAREQFF.

This chain links TRBV7-8 with TRBJ1-2; D ambiguous. The CDR3 extends over 13 amino acids. V lost 5 bases and J 8 bases, leaving 15 bases between the germline ends. Germline CDR1 reads SGHVS; CDR2 reads FQNEAQ. CDR3 amino acids: CASSPAGPGGYTF. The CDR3 region has the DNA TGTGCCAGCAGCCCGGCAGGACCCGGGGGCTACACCTTC.

This clone came up once. The chain carries TRBV7-2 and TRBJ1-6; D may be TRBD1 (5 bases). Trimming cost V 2 bases and J 9 bases, with 14 bases left between them. CDR1 is SGHTA and CDR2 is FQGNSA in the germline V gene. CDR3 length equals 15 residues. CDR3 residues: CASSLIPGTASPLHF. In DNA, the CDR3 is TGTGCCAGCAGCTTAATCCCCGGGACGGCTTCACCCCTCCACTTT.

The chain recombines TRBV28 with TRBJ2-3; the match to TRBD1 covers 8 bases. The length of the CDR3 is 16 residues. Germline values: CDR1 MDHEN, CDR2 SYDVKM. V was pared by 3 bases and J by 6 bases, with 11 bases of the junction left unmatched. CDR3 sequence: CASSLLGTGMVDTQYF. CDR3 nucleotides: TGTGCCAGCAGTTTGCTGGGGACAGGAATGGTCGATACGCAGTATTTT.

J is TRBJ1-5 and V is TRBV3-1 (or the pseudogene TRBV3-2); a possible D gene is TRBD1 (5 bases). The CDR3 sequence is 16 residues long. Germline CDR1 LGHDT, CDR2 YNNKEL (reference sequence). V dropped 1 base and J dropped 7 bases, with 17 bases sitting between them. The CDR3 loop is CASSQGLRQSNQPQHF. Here the CDR3 DNA reads TGTGCCAGCAGCCAAGGGCTTCGACAGTCGAACCAGCCCCAGCATTTT.

The chain joins TRBV10-1 to TRBJ2-3, with 12 positions matching TRBD2. Per the germline V gene, CDR1 is WNHNN and CDR2 is SYGVQD (reference sequence). CDR3 length: 18 residues. Germline trimming cut 3 bases from V and 3 bases from J; bases unmatched to any gene: 10. CDR3 region: CASSDPDLTSGGTDTQYF. The CDR3 DNA is TGCGCCAGCAGTGACCCCGACTTGACTAGCGGGGGAACAGATACGCAGTATTTT.

The J gene is TRBJ1-2, the V gene TRBV4-3; 7 bases match TRBD1. Trimming cost V 4 bases and J 5 bases; bases outside gene matches: 13. The CDR3 totals 16 residues. CDR1 and CDR2 (germline): LGHNA, YSLEER. The CDR3 spells CASSPEQNRGFYGYTF. The CDR3 nucleotides read TGCGCCAGCAGCCCAGAACAAAACAGGGGTTTTTATGGCTACACCTTC.

V gene TRBV5-5 combines with J gene TRBJ1-5; D remains ambiguous. Germline CDR1 SGHKS, CDR2 YYEKEE (reference sequence). CDR3 size: 15 residues. With 6 bases removed from V and 9 bases from J, the gap between germline ends came to 22 bases. DNA of the CDR3: TGTGCCAGCACCCGAGGGCCCCAAGAAGAATGGCCCCAGCATTTT. This gives the protein CASTRGPQEEWPQHF.

The genes are TRBV28 and TRBJ1-4; tentatively, D is TRBD1 (5 bases). Germline V gene lookup returns CDR1 MDHEN and CDR2 SYDVKM. The CDR3 is made up of 14 amino acids. V lost 1 base, J lost 7 bases, and 10 bases lay in between. CDR3 in amino acids: CASSLSGSLEKLFF. CDR3 coding DNA: TGTGCCAGCAGTTTATCAGGGTCGCTTGAAAAACTGTTTTTT. Combining the CDR3 with reference TRBV28 and TRBJ1-4 gives the whole variable domain DVKVTQSSRYLVKRTGEKVFLECVQDMDHENMFWYRQDPGLGLRLIYFSYDVKMKEKGDIPEGYSVSREKKERFSLILESASTNQTSMYLCASSLSGSLEKLFFGSGTQLSVL.